This is a list of T cell receptor beta chains from one sample in a study of graft-versus-host responses after intestinal transplantation. The antigens for these receptors are not known. Profiled with immunoSEQ multiplex PCR; TCRdb holds only in-frame clones, not every one. The data show some 120,000 clones, with around 94% seen just once and 0.9% to 1.5% held by the top ten. The sample consisted of unstimulated CD8+ T cells sorted from spleen or lymph node cells, taken before transplant. These TCRs come from a human donor who was the organ donor for an intestinal transplant. Each CDR3 is given with its conserved first and last residue. Each record gives: CDR3 DNA, CDR3 protein, D gene, V gene, clone size, J gene. D genes are given only for firm matches. Clone size appears in some rows only: once, few, many, or a class for an expanded clone.

CDR3nt: TGTGCCAGGGGGGGCCAAGGAAGCGAGCAGTACTTC
CDR3aa: CARGGQGSEQYF
d_gene: .
v_gene: TRBV2
abundance: .
j_gene: TRBJ2-7

CDR3nt: TGTGCCAGCAGCTTAACCAGCGGGAGTTTAAAGACCCAGTACTTC
CDR3aa: CASSLTSGSLKTQYF
d_gene: TRBD2
v_gene: TRBV7-9
abundance: .
j_gene: TRBJ2-5

CDR3nt: TGTGCCAGCAGTTACCTAGGACAGTTGGGGACCGGGGAGCTGTTTTTT
CDR3aa: CASSYLGQLGTGELFF
d_gene: .
v_gene: TRBV6-5
abundance: .
j_gene: TRBJ2-2

CDR3nt: TGCGCCAGCAGCCGGACAGGATGGCGAGTATACGAGCAGTACTTC
CDR3aa: CASSRTGWRVYEQYF
d_gene: TRBD1
v_gene: TRBV5-1
abundance: .
j_gene: TRBJ2-7

CDR3nt: TGTGCCAGCAATCGAGGGCCGGGACTAACTGGGGCCAACGTCCTGACTTTC
CDR3aa: CASNRGPGLTGANVLTF
d_gene: TRBD2
v_gene: TRBV5-4
abundance: .
j_gene: TRBJ2-6

CDR3nt: TGTGCCAGCAGCTTCGAACAGGGAAACTATGGCTACACCTTC
CDR3aa: CASSFEQGNYGYTF
d_gene: .
v_gene: TRBV5-6
abundance: .
j_gene: TRBJ1-2

CDR3nt: TGTGCCAGCAGCCTCCGGGACAGGAGTAATGAAAAACTGTTTTTT
CDR3aa: CASSLRDRSNEKLFF
d_gene: TRBD1
v_gene: TRBV6-5
abundance: .
j_gene: TRBJ1-4

CDR3nt: TGTGCTAGTGGTTTTACAGGGGTTGAGCAGTTCTTC
CDR3aa: CASGFTGVEQFF
d_gene: TRBD1
v_gene: TRBV12-5
abundance: .
j_gene: TRBJ2-1

CDR3nt: TGTGCCAGCAGCTTAGGACGATACAATGAGCAGTTCTTC
CDR3aa: CASSLGRYNEQFF
d_gene: .
v_gene: TRBV7-6
abundance: .
j_gene: TRBJ2-1

CDR3nt: TGTGCCAGCAGTTATCCTCTGGGGGCGAACACTGAAGCTTTCTTT
CDR3aa: CASSYPLGANTEAFF
d_gene: .
v_gene: TRBV6-5
abundance: .
j_gene: TRBJ1-1

CDR3nt: TGTGCCAGCAGTGAAGGTACAGGGACCCAAGAGACCCAGTACTTC
CDR3aa: CASSEGTGTQETQYF
d_gene: .
v_gene: TRBV9
abundance: .
j_gene: TRBJ2-5

CDR3nt: TGCGCCAGCAGCCAAGGACGCCTTGGGGTAGCGGGACAACTAGGCGATGAGCAGTTCTTC
CDR3aa: CASSQGRLGVAGQLGDEQFF
d_gene: TRBD2
v_gene: TRBV4-1
abundance: .
j_gene: TRBJ2-1

CDR3nt: TGTGCCAGCAGTCACAGGGGTTCCACTGAAGCTTTCTTT
CDR3aa: CASSHRGSTEAFF
d_gene: TRBD1
v_gene: TRBV6-5
abundance: .
j_gene: TRBJ1-1

CDR3nt: TGCGCCAGCAGCCAAGATTACAGGACAGAAATCTACGAGCAGTACTTC
CDR3aa: CASSQDYRTEIYEQYF
d_gene: .
v_gene: TRBV4-1
abundance: .
j_gene: TRBJ2-7

CDR3nt: TGCGCCAGCAGCCCTCAATGGGGAGGGGAGCTGTTTTTT
CDR3aa: CASSPQWGGELFF
d_gene: .
v_gene: TRBV4-3
abundance: .
j_gene: TRBJ2-2

CDR3nt: TGTGCCAGCAGCTTTCGTTATTCTGGGAACACTGAAGCTTTCTTT
CDR3aa: CASSFRYSGNTEAFF
d_gene: .
v_gene: TRBV27
abundance: .
j_gene: TRBJ1-1

CDR3nt: TGTGCCAGCAGCGACCTAGTACCCGAGAACAATGAGCAGTTCTTC
CDR3aa: CASSDLVPENNEQFF
d_gene: .
v_gene: TRBV9
abundance: .
j_gene: TRBJ2-1

CDR3nt: TGTGCCAGCAGCCCGACAGGGGGCCCCACAGATACGCAGTATTTT
CDR3aa: CASSPTGGPTDTQYF
d_gene: TRBD1
v_gene: TRBV11-3
abundance: once
j_gene: TRBJ2-3

CDR3nt: TGCGCCAGCAGCCAAATCTGGGGAAGAGGGGGCTACGAGCAGTACTTC
CDR3aa: CASSQIWGRGGYEQYF
d_gene: .
v_gene: TRBV4-1
abundance: once
j_gene: TRBJ2-7

CDR3nt: TGTGCCAGCAGCGCCCACCCGAGGGGGCGTCTTTTCGAGCAGTACTTC
CDR3aa: CASSAHPRGRLFEQYF
d_gene: TRBD1
v_gene: TRBV9
abundance: .
j_gene: TRBJ2-7

CDR3nt: TGTGCCACCAGCAGACCCACCGGGGAGCTGTTTTTT
CDR3aa: CATSRPTGELFF
d_gene: .
v_gene: TRBV15
abundance: .
j_gene: TRBJ2-2

CDR3nt: TGTGCCAGCAATCCTCCGGGGGCTGGCTACGAGCAGTACTTC
CDR3aa: CASNPPGAGYEQYF
d_gene: .
v_gene: TRBV6-1
abundance: .
j_gene: TRBJ2-7

CDR3nt: TGTGCCAGCAGTCAAGGGTTGAACACTGAAGCTTTCTTT
CDR3aa: CASSQGLNTEAFF
d_gene: .
v_gene: TRBV6-5
abundance: .
j_gene: TRBJ1-1

CDR3nt: TGTGCCTGGAGTGATGGGAACACCGGGGAGCTGTTTTTT
CDR3aa: CAWSDGNTGELFF
d_gene: .
v_gene: TRBV30
abundance: .
j_gene: TRBJ2-2

CDR3nt: TGTGCCAGCAGTGAAGTCGTGGCTGACTCCTACAATGAGCAGTTCTTC
CDR3aa: CASSEVVADSYNEQFF
d_gene: .
v_gene: TRBV6-1
abundance: .
j_gene: TRBJ2-1

CDR3nt: TGTGCCAGCAGGTCGGGACTCAATGAGCAGTTCTTC
CDR3aa: CASRSGLNEQFF
d_gene: .
v_gene: TRBV6-6
abundance: few
j_gene: TRBJ2-1

CDR3nt: TGTGCCAGTAGTTCGGGACAGGGGTACGAGCAGTACTTC
CDR3aa: CASSSGQGYEQYF
d_gene: TRBD1
v_gene: TRBV19
abundance: .
j_gene: TRBJ2-7

CDR3nt: TGTGCCAGCAGTAAAGAAGCGGGAATCAATGAGCAGTTCTTC
CDR3aa: CASSKEAGINEQFF
d_gene: TRBD2
v_gene: TRBV6-1
abundance: .
j_gene: TRBJ2-1

CDR3nt: TGTGCCAGCAGCTTAGGACAGGGTAAAGAGCAGTACTTC
CDR3aa: CASSLGQGKEQYF
d_gene: TRBD1
v_gene: TRBV5-4
abundance: .
j_gene: TRBJ2-7

CDR3nt: TGTGCCACAGGGGGCCCTGGGGCCAACGTCCTGACTTTC
CDR3aa: CATGGPGANVLTF
d_gene: TRBD1
v_gene: TRBV6-5
abundance: .
j_gene: TRBJ2-6

CDR3nt: TGCGCCAGCAGCCCAGATCTGTCCGACAGGGAAGACACTGAAGCTTTCTTT
CDR3aa: CASSPDLSDREDTEAFF
d_gene: TRBD1
v_gene: TRBV5-1
abundance: .
j_gene: TRBJ1-1

CDR3nt: TGTGCCATCAGGCCAGCGGGGCTCACAGATACGCAGTATTTT
CDR3aa: CAIRPAGLTDTQYF
d_gene: TRBD2
v_gene: TRBV10-3
abundance: .
j_gene: TRBJ2-3

CDR3nt: TGTGCCAGCAGTGATTTTGTCTCCAGATACTATGGCTACACCTTC
CDR3aa: CASSDFVSRYYGYTF
d_gene: .
v_gene: TRBV2
abundance: .
j_gene: TRBJ1-2

CDR3nt: TGTGCCAGTAGTATGTACAGGGGATGGTACGAGCAGTACTTC
CDR3aa: CASSMYRGWYEQYF
d_gene: TRBD1
v_gene: TRBV19
abundance: .
j_gene: TRBJ2-7

CDR3nt: TGTGCCAGCAGCGTAGGTACGGGAGGGCCACGCGAGCAGTTCTTC
CDR3aa: CASSVGTGGPREQFF
d_gene: TRBD2
v_gene: TRBV9
abundance: .
j_gene: TRBJ2-1

CDR3nt: TGTGCCAGCAGTTACTCGATGCAGGAGGGCACAGATACGCAGTATTTT
CDR3aa: CASSYSMQEGTDTQYF
d_gene: .
v_gene: TRBV6-5
abundance: .
j_gene: TRBJ2-3

CDR3nt: TGTGCCAGCAGTTACTCTCTGACGGGGAATGAGCAGTACTTC
CDR3aa: CASSYSLTGNEQYF
d_gene: .
v_gene: TRBV6-6
abundance: .
j_gene: TRBJ2-7

CDR3nt: TGCGCCAGCAGGTCGAATACTAACTACAATGAGCAGTTCTTC
CDR3aa: CASRSNTNYNEQFF
d_gene: .
v_gene: TRBV5-1
abundance: .
j_gene: TRBJ2-1

CDR3nt: TGCAGCGTGGAGGGACAGGGCGAAGGCTATGGCTACACCTTC
CDR3aa: CSVEGQGEGYGYTF
d_gene: TRBD1
v_gene: TRBV29-1
abundance: .
j_gene: TRBJ1-2

CDR3nt: TGTGCCAGCAGCATTAGTACTAGCGGGAGTTCTGAGCAGTTCTTC
CDR3aa: CASSISTSGSSEQFF
d_gene: TRBD2
v_gene: TRBV7-8
abundance: once
j_gene: TRBJ2-1

CDR3nt: TGTGCCAGCAGCTTGGGGCCGAACACCGGGGAGCTGTTTTTT
CDR3aa: CASSLGPNTGELFF
d_gene: .
v_gene: TRBV5-6
abundance: .
j_gene: TRBJ2-2

CDR3nt: TGTGCCAGCAGTTTAAGAGTCAGGGGAGAGACCCAGTACTTC
CDR3aa: CASSLRVRGETQYF
d_gene: .
v_gene: TRBV28
abundance: .
j_gene: TRBJ2-5

CDR3nt: TGCGCCAGCAGCTTGGCGGGACTAGCCGCCGGGGAGACCCAGTACTTC
CDR3aa: CASSLAGLAAGETQYF
d_gene: TRBD2
v_gene: TRBV5-1
abundance: .
j_gene: TRBJ2-5

CDR3nt: TGTGCCAGCAGCTTAGTGATGGACAGGGGAGCCGGGGAGCTGTTTTTT
CDR3aa: CASSLVMDRGAGELFF
d_gene: TRBD1
v_gene: TRBV7-9
abundance: .
j_gene: TRBJ2-2

CDR3nt: TGTGCCAGCAGCGTAGGGACTAGCGGGACTAGCACAGATACGCAGTATTTT
CDR3aa: CASSVGTSGTSTDTQYF
d_gene: TRBD2
v_gene: TRBV9
abundance: .
j_gene: TRBJ2-3

CDR3nt: TGTGCCAGCAGCTTAAGTAGCAATCAGCCCCAGCATTTT
CDR3aa: CASSLSSNQPQHF
d_gene: .
v_gene: TRBV7-8
abundance: once
j_gene: TRBJ1-5

CDR3nt: TGTGCCAGCAGCCCTCAGGGGGGCTCCTACGAGCAGTACTTC
CDR3aa: CASSPQGGSYEQYF
d_gene: .
v_gene: TRBV7-9
abundance: .
j_gene: TRBJ2-7

CDR3nt: TGTGCCAGCAGCTTCCCCAGGTCCTACGAGCAGTACTTC
CDR3aa: CASSFPRSYEQYF
d_gene: .
v_gene: TRBV13
abundance: .
j_gene: TRBJ2-7

CDR3nt: TGTGCCAGCAGCCTCGAGACAGCGGGAGTGGTCGATACGCAGTATTTT
CDR3aa: CASSLETAGVVDTQYF
d_gene: TRBD2
v_gene: TRBV7-6
abundance: .
j_gene: TRBJ2-3

CDR3nt: TGTGCCAGCAGGTATACAGGGTCCGGGGAGCCGCAGTATTTT
CDR3aa: CASRYTGSGEPQYF
d_gene: .
v_gene: TRBV11-2
abundance: .
j_gene: TRBJ2-3

CDR3nt: TGCGCCAGCAGCCCACCGGGACAGTCGAGCTCCTACGAGCAGTACTTC
CDR3aa: CASSPPGQSSSYEQYF
d_gene: TRBD1
v_gene: TRBV5-1
abundance: .
j_gene: TRBJ2-7